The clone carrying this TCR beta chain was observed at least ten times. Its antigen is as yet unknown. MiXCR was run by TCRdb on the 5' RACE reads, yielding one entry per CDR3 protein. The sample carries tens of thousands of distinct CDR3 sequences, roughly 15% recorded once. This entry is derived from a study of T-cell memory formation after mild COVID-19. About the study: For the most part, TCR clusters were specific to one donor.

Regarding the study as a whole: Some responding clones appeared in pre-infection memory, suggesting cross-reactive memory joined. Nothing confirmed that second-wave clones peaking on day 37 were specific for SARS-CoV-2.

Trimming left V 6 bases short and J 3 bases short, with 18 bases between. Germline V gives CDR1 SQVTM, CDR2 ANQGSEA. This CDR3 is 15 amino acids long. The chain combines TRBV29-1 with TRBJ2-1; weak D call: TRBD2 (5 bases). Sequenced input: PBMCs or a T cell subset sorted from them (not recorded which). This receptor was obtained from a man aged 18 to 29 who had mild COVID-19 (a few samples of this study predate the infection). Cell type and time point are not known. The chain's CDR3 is CSVPEGRDHYNEQFF. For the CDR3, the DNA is TGCAGCGTACCCGAGGGAAGGGATCACTACAATGAGCAGTTCTTC.